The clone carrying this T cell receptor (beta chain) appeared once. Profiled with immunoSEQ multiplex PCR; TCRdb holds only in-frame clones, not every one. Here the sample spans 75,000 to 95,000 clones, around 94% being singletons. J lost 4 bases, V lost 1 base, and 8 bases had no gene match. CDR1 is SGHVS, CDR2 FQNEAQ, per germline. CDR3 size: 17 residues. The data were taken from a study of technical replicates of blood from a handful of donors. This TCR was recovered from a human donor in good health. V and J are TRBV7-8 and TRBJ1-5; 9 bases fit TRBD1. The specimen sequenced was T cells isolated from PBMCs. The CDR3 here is CASSLGTGAPLNQPQHF. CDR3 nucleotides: TGTGCCAGCAGCTTAGGGACAGGGGCTCCATTAAATCAGCCCCAGCATTTT.